The source of this T cell receptor beta chain is a study of T cell responses to AZD1222 COVID-19 vaccine. Study-level points and caveats: White British donors predominated, females outnumbered males, and clonal diversity was possibly underestimated. Just a handful of people given AZD1222 tested seropositive at baseline.

Trimming removed 2 bases at V and 4 bases at J, with 15 bases between. Germline lookup yields CDR1 LGHDT and CDR2 YNNKEL (reference sequence). The CDR3 spans 15 residues. The assay was immunoSEQ multiplex PCR, and TCRdb's table has in-frame clones only and misses some. The profile shows about 66,000 clones, over 65% of them singletons. Comments on this clone: What it recognizes is unknown.

The source of this sequence is an adult who received the AZD1222 COVID-19 vaccine. The sample here was peripheral blood, taken 28 days after the second AZD1222 dose. J is TRBJ2-7 and V is TRBV3-1 (or the pseudogene TRBV3-2); D might be TRBD2 (7 bases). Here the CDR3 DNA reads TGTGCCAGCAGCCAATACCGGGGGGCGAGGTACGAGCAGTACTTC. This translates into CASSQYRGARYEQYF.